Shown below are 18 T cell receptor beta chains from a single sample sequenced in a study of CD8+ T cells in alopecia areata. The sequencing template was cDNA reverse transcribed from extracted RNA. Clones were read by immunoSEQ multiplex PCR, and TCRdb kept only the in-frame ones, dropping some. The sample contains 150,000 to 180,000 clones, about 50% of which appear only once. Sequenced material: CD8+ T cells sorted from blood, taken at week 0. Source of these receptors: a human donor with alopecia areata.

The genes are TRBV6-6 and TRBJ1-2, with D unresolved. The CDR3 contains 16 residues. Germline V lookup: CDR1 MNHNY, CDR2 SVGAGI (reference sequence). V was pared by 0 bases and J by 6 bases, with 17 bases between. The CDR3 coding sequence is TGTGCCAGCAGTTACTCCGCAGGTTTAAATATCGATGGCTACACCTTC. This codes for CASSYSAGLNIDGYTF.

The chain uses TRBV15 and TRBJ2-1; D is undetermined. This CDR3 is 13 amino acids long. Deletions cut 7 bases from V and 15 bases from J, with 22 bases between. Germline loops: CDR1 LNHNV, CDR2 YYDKDF (reference sequence). CDR3 bases: TGTGCCACCACCGCTGATACAGAGTGGGTTTGGTTCTTC. Its translation is CATTADTEWVWFF.

The V call is TRBV19, the J call TRBJ1-1; D gene ambiguous. The V gene's germline CDR1 is LNHDA and CDR2 SQIVND (reference sequence). This CDR3 has 16 amino acids. V was clipped by 2 bases and J by 2 bases, with 15 bases between them. CDR3 residues: CASSIIGNLENTEAFF. CDR3 nucleotide sequence: TGTGCCAGTAGTATAATTGGGAACCTTGAAAACACTGAAGCTTTCTTT.

In its sample, this clone was seen once. The J gene is TRBJ2-3, the V gene TRBV2, with D hard to call. This CDR3 spans 13 amino acids. V lost 8 bases, J lost 2 bases, and 11 bases lay in between. Per the germline V gene, CDR1 is SNHLY and CDR2 is FYNNEI. CDR3 bases: TGTGCCAGCGAAGGCAGCAACACAGATACGCAGTATTTT. Encoded protein: CASEGSNTDTQYF.

The chain employs TRBV4-3 and TRBJ2-1; unclear D gene. The V and J ends lost 3 bases and 7 bases respectively, with 10 bases between them. Germline loops: CDR1 LGHNA, CDR2 YSLEER. The CDR3 consists of 13 residues. CDR3 region: CASSQFGGNEQFF. The DNA for the CDR3 is TGCGCCAGCAGCCAGTTCGGTGGGAATGAGCAGTTCTTC.

The V and J genes are TRBV14 and TRBJ2-3; no clear D. CDR3 length: 13 residues. Trimming removed 4 bases at V and 4 bases at J, with 9 bases between. Germline V CDR1 and CDR2: SGHDN, FVKESK. CDR3 coding DNA: TGTGCCAGCAGCCGAGACATAGCAGATACGCAGTATTTT. Translated: CASSRDIADTQYF.

This chain joins TRBV5-1 and TRBJ1-1; 10 bases agree with TRBD1. The CDR3 has 14 amino acids. After removal of 4 bases from V and 4 bases from J, the junction contained 4 bases not matched to a gene. Germline V gene lookup returns CDR1 SGHRS and CDR2 YFSETQ. CDR3 region: CASSPGTGATEAFF. In nucleotides, the CDR3 is TGCGCCAGCAGCCCGGGGACAGGGGCCACTGAAGCTTTCTTT.

The chain links TRBV29-1 to TRBJ1-2, with TRBD1 as a possible D gene (5 bases). Germline CDR1 is SQVTM and CDR2 is ANQGSEA. The V end lost 1 base, the J end lost 1 base, and 19 bases lay between the germline ends. CDR3 length equals 17 residues. The CDR3 DNA sequence: TGCAGCGTTGAAGGATGGGGGGAAGACAACCTTAACTATGGCTACACCTTC. It translates to CSVEGWGEDNLNYGYTF.

The chain is built from TRBV29-1 and TRBJ2-5, with TRBD1 matching 7 bases. The CDR3 totals 14 residues. V lost 4 bases, J lost 3 bases, and 8 bases stayed unmatched. Germline CDR1 reads SQVTM; CDR2 reads ANQGSEA. CDR3 DNA: TGCAGCGTTGCGTACCTTGGGACAGAAGAGACCCAGTACTTC. Its translation is CSVAYLGTEETQYF.

The chain combines TRBV5-4 with TRBJ2-1, with 7 bases lining up with TRBD1. The CDR3 is 12 amino acids. Germline V CDR1 and CDR2: SGHNT, YYREEE (reference sequence). The V gene end was trimmed by 2 bases and the J gene end by 7 bases; junction bases not matched to a gene: 0. CDR3 coding DNA: TGTGCCAGCAGCTTACAGGGGAATGAGCAGTTCTTC. Translated: CASSLQGNEQFF.

The chain is built from TRBV4-3 and TRBJ2-7; possible D gene TRBD1, 6 bases. CDR3 size: 14 residues. Trimming pared 2 bases from V and 4 bases from J, leaving 12 bases between. Germline V gives CDR1 LGHNA, CDR2 YSLEER. The CDR3 here is CASSQSSQGYEQYF. The CDR3 nucleotides are TGCGCCAGCAGCCAATCCTCACAGGGTTACGAGCAGTACTTC.

The chain uses TRBV2 and TRBJ1-5; 8 nucleotides line up with TRBD1. This CDR3 comprises 12 residues. CDR1 and CDR2 from the germline V gene are SNHLY and FYNNEI. Unmatched junction bases numbered 1, after V lost 8 bases and J lost 4 bases. This CDR3 is CASGTGNQPQHF. CDR3 nucleotide sequence: TGTGCCAGCGGGACAGGAAATCAGCCCCAGCATTTT.

The chain carries TRBV27 and TRBJ1-1; D unresolved. The CDR3 runs 12 residues. Germline V CDR1 and CDR2: MNHEY, SMNVEV (reference sequence). The ends were cut back, 6 bases at V and 4 bases at J, with 9 bases in the middle. Here the CDR3 DNA reads TGTGCCAGCAGCCCCAGATCCACTGAAGCTTTCTTT. It translates to CASSPRSTEAFF.

V gene TRBV6-6 combines with J gene TRBJ2-1; D is uncertain. The CDR3 is 16 residues long. V was trimmed by 2 bases and J by 4 bases, leaving 15 bases between them. The germline V gene has CDR1 MNHNY and CDR2 SVGAGI (reference sequence). CDR3: CASSYVAEPPYNEQFF. Written as DNA, the CDR3 is TGTGCCAGCAGTTACGTGGCGGAGCCACCGTACAATGAGCAGTTCTTC.

The chain links TRBV29-1 to TRBJ2-1, with a tentative D call TRBD2 (5 bases). Germline-derived CDR1 and CDR2 are SQVTM and ANQGSEA. Trimming left V 4 bases short and J 4 bases short, with 14 bases between. The CDR3 is 14 residues long. As DNA, the CDR3 is TGCAGCGTTGGTACTGTGGACTCATACAATGAGCAGTTCTTC. The encoded protein is CSVGTVDSYNEQFF.

In its sample, this clone was seen a few times. The gene calls are TRBV29-1 and TRBJ1-2; TRBD1 matches 7 bases. The CDR3 is 12 amino acids. V trimming: 6 bases; J trimming: 4 bases; junction bases outside the gene matches: 5. Germline assignment: CDR1 SQVTM and CDR2 ANQGSEA. The CDR3 is CSVRQGLYGYTF. Here the CDR3 DNA reads TGCAGCGTCCGACAGGGACTCTATGGCTACACCTTC. Complete variable domain (other parts from reference TRBV29-1 and TRBJ1-2): SAVISQKPSRDICQRGTSLTIQCQVDSQVTMMFWYRQQPGQSLTLIATANQGSEATYESGFVIDKFPISRPNLTFSTLTVSNMSPEDSSIYLCSVRQGLYGYTFGSGTRLTVV.

This clone was counted a few times. This chain links TRBV6-5 with TRBJ2-5, with a weak D call TRBD1 (6 bases). The germline CDR1 and CDR2 sequences are MNHEY and SVGAGI. Trimming left V 6 bases short and J 5 bases short, with 16 bases between. The CDR3 has 14 residues. The CDR3 coding sequence is TGTGCCAGCAGCCATGGACAGCAGCTCGAGACCCAGTACTTC. Translation: CASSHGQQLETQYF.

There are a few counts of this clone. This chain connects TRBV6-1 to TRBJ1-6; D gene unclear. This CDR3 region has 11 residues. In germline, CDR1 is MNHNS, CDR2 SASEGT. The ends were cut back, 6 bases at V and 10 bases at J, with 7 bases in the middle. CDR3 nucleotide sequence: TGTGCCAGCAGCGCTGGATCACCCCTCCACTTT. It codes for CASSAGSPLHF.